The 9 T cell receptor beta chains below all came from one sample that was sequenced in a study of T cell repertoires in cytomegalovirus infection. TCRdb re-called the reads with MiXCR, one entry per CDR3 protein. The sample records about 330,000 distinct CDR3 sequences, over 7.5% being singletons. Input material: PBMCs. The receptors come from a human donor in good health (CMV status not recorded). Some clones in this sample may be carry-over from other donors' samples.

This clonotype has more than one count but fewer than ten. The chain uses TRBV15 and TRBJ1-2; D unresolved. Germline loops: CDR1 LNHNV, CDR2 YYDKDF (reference sequence). Between the trimmed V and J ends, which lost 0 bases and 4 bases, there was a span of 9 bases. The CDR3 is 14 residues long. The CDR3 loop is CATSRDLESYGYTF. The CDR3 DNA reads as TGTGCCACCAGCAGAGATCTGGAAAGCTATGGCTACACCTTC.

V is TRBV7-9 and J is TRBJ2-1; 8 bases align to TRBD2. The CDR3 has 17 amino acids. The V segment lost 4 bases and the J segment 5 bases; nucleotides outside the gene matches: 13. CDR1 SEHNR and CDR2 FQNEAQ come from the germline V gene (reference sequence). The DNA for the CDR3 is TGTGCCAGCAGCTCGCAAGCGGGAGACTTGGGGAACAATGAGCAGTTCTTC. It codes for CASSSQAGDLGNNEQFF.

This rearrangement joins TRBV28 to TRBJ2-4, with D maybe TRBD1 (7 bases). V dropped 7 bases and J dropped 7 bases, with 17 bases sitting between them. This CDR3 spans 14 amino acids. CDR1 is MDHEN and CDR2 is SYDVKM in the germline V gene. The CDR3 nucleotides read TGTGCCAGCATCCCGGGCGGGACAGCGAACATTCAGTACTTC. Translation: CASIPGGTANIQYF.

V is TRBV20-1 and J is TRBJ2-2, with 16 positions matching TRBD2. This CDR3 comprises 17 residues. The germline gives CDR1 DFQATT, CDR2 SNEGSKA (reference sequence). V was pared by 5 bases and J by 4 bases, with 7 bases of the junction left unmatched. The CDR3 loop reads CSAWGLAGGPGTGELFF. The CDR3 DNA reads TGCAGTGCTTGGGGACTAGCGGGAGGGCCCGGCACCGGGGAGCTGTTTTTT.

V usage is TRBV28 and J usage is TRBJ2-7, with D hard to call. Germline values: CDR1 MDHEN, CDR2 SYDVKM. The ends were cut back, 4 bases at V and 4 bases at J, with 5 bases in the middle. The CDR3 spans 11 residues. CDR3 sequence: CASSWQYEQYF. CDR3 in DNA: TGTGCCAGCAGTTGGCAATACGAGCAGTACTTC.

V usage is TRBV6-2 or TRBV6-3 and J usage is TRBJ2-1; TRBD2 matches at 7 bases. Trimming cost V 4 bases and J 0 bases; bases outside gene matches: 6. This CDR3 has 16 residues. Per germline, CDR1 MNHEY and CDR2 SVGEGT. The CDR3 here is CASSSLTGGSYNEQFF. CDR3 in DNA: TGTGCCAGCAGTTCCTTAACGGGGGGCTCCTACAATGAGCAGTTCTTC.

This clonotype appeared many times. The chain has TRBV12-3 or TRBV12-4 and TRBJ2-7, with 11 bases matching TRBD1. There are 17 residues in the CDR3. Losses at the gene ends were 3 bases for V and 6 bases for J; bases not matched to a gene: 13. The chain's CDR3 is CASSLKVLGTGGGEQYF. Written as DNA, the CDR3 is TGTGCCAGCAGTTTGAAAGTACTCGGGACAGGGGGGGGCGAGCAGTACTTC.

This clonotype occurred many times. The V gene is TRBV20-1, the J gene TRBJ2-5; D unclear. Germline V gives CDR1 DFQATT, CDR2 SNEGSKA (reference sequence). The CDR3 consists of 15 residues. Deletions cut 6 bases from V and 7 bases from J, with 24 bases between. CDR3 nucleotides: TGCAGTGCGCCCCGCTCAAGCAGCTCTTCGGGGACCCAGTACTTC. This gives the protein CSAPRSSSSSGTQYF.

This chain connects TRBV7-2 to TRBJ2-1; 13 bases align to TRBD2. The J segment lost 7 bases and the V segment lost 5 bases, leaving 5 bases of the junction unmatched. CDR1 and CDR2 from the germline V gene are SGHTA and FQGNSA. The CDR3 runs 15 residues. This chain's CDR3 is CASSHWTSGSNEQFF. The CDR3 DNA sequence: TGTGCCAGCAGCCATTGGACTAGCGGGAGTAATGAGCAGTTCTTC.